These 20 T cell receptor beta chains were all obtained from the same sample, sequenced in a study of blood T cell repertoires in COVID-19. Sequencing was performed with immunoSEQ multiplex PCR; in TCRdb, only in-frame clones are kept and a portion is missing. There are about 180,000 clones in the sample; 82% occur only once, and about 8.4% lies in the top ten. The sample was peripheral blood. The receptors stem from a woman aged 70 to 79 with acute or convalescent COVID-19.

The J gene is TRBJ1-3, the V gene TRBV5-6; D not resolved. Trimming cost V 0 bases and J 4 bases, with 5 bases left between them. The CDR3 contains 13 residues. Per the germline V gene, CDR1 is SGHDT and CDR2 is YYEEEE. CDR3 DNA sequence: TGTGCCAGCAGCTTGGTAACAGGAAACACCATATATTTT. Its translation: CASSLVTGNTIYF.

The CDR3 DNA reads TGTGCCAGCAGCGAAGCTAGCGGCTCCTACGAGCAGTACTTC. Residues: CASSEASGSYEQYF. The chain combines TRBV5-4 with TRBJ2-7, with 7 bases fitting TRBD2. Germline V gene sequence: CDR1 SGHNT, CDR2 YYREEE (reference sequence). V lost 4 bases and J lost 0; bases outside the gene matches: 4. CDR3 length: 14 residues. Drawing the rest from reference TRBV5-4 and TRBJ2-7, the complete variable domain is ETGVTQSPTHLIKTRGQQVTLRCSSQSGHNTVSWYQQALGQGPQFIFQYYREEENGRGNFPPRFSGLQFPNYSSELNVNALELDDSALYLCASSEASGSYEQYFGPGTRLTVT.

V gene TRBV4-1 combines with J gene TRBJ1-4, with D unresolved. Trimming removed 9 bases from V and 8 bases from J, with 16 bases in between. CDR3 length: 13 residues. Germline lookup yields CDR1 MGHRA and CDR2 YSYEKL. The CDR3 DNA follows: TGCGCCAGAAGGGAGGAGAAATTGGAAAAACTGTTTTTT. Its protein is CARREEKLEKLFF.

The V and J genes are TRBV3-1 (or the pseudogene TRBV3-2) and TRBJ2-3; 11 bases align to TRBD1. CDR3 length: 16 amino acids. CDR1 is LGHDT, CDR2 YNNKEL, per germline (reference sequence). Trimming took 2 bases from V and 5 from J; bases not matched to a gene: 6. The CDR3 region is CASSQSGQGAGDTQYF. CDR3 bases: TGTGCCAGCAGCCAAAGCGGACAGGGGGCTGGAGATACGCAGTATTTT.

The table lists this clone with a count of one. The J gene is TRBJ1-1, the V gene TRBV15, with D uncertain. Trimming removed 3 bases from V and 3 bases from J, with 11 bases in between. Germline V gene sequence: CDR1 LNHNV, CDR2 YYDKDF (reference sequence). This CDR3 region has 14 residues. CDR3 nucleotides: TGTGCCACCAGCAGGTCAGGATCGCACACTGAAGCTTTCTTT. Translation gives CATSRSGSHTEAFF.

There are a few counts of this clone. The CDR3 region is CASSINVGQDEQYF. The CDR3 bases are TGTGCCAGCAGCATTAACGTCGGACAGGACGAGCAGTACTTC. The rearrangement uses TRBV21-1 and TRBJ2-7; the table's TRBD1 call for D was not verified on the DNA. TRBV21-1 is marked as a pseudogene. This CDR3 comprises 14 residues.

This clone showed up just once. The gene calls are TRBV7-2 and TRBJ2-5; D is undetermined. This CDR3 comprises 14 residues. The V and J ends lost 3 bases and 2 bases respectively, with 10 bases between them. Germline CDR1 is SGHTA and CDR2 is FQGNSA. CDR3 DNA: TGTGCCAGCAGCTTCGAGGCAGCGCAAGAGACCCAGTACTTC. Translated, it gives CASSFEAAQETQYF.

The sample holds one count of this clone. This chain uses TRBV30 with TRBJ2-5, with TRBD2 as a possible D gene (7 bases). Germline-derived CDR1 and CDR2 are GTSNPN and SVGIG (reference sequence). V dropped 3 bases and J dropped 4 bases, with 15 bases sitting between them. The CDR3 covers 14 residues. The CDR3 sequence: CAWRGWGGLETQYF. The CDR3 region has the DNA TGTGCCTGGAGAGGGTGGGGGGGCCTAGAGACCCAGTACTTC.

The gene calls are TRBV6-5 and TRBJ1-2; weak D call: TRBD1 (6 bases). The ends were cut back, 6 bases at V and 5 bases at J, with 16 bases in the middle. CDR1 MNHEY and CDR2 SVGAGI come from the germline V gene. This CDR3 is 14 amino acids long. Here the CDR3 reads CASSRDTSSYGYTF. CDR3 nucleotide sequence: TGTGCCAGCAGCCGGGACACAAGCTCGTATGGCTACACCTTC.

This chain uses TRBV18 with TRBJ2-3, with 15 bases that match TRBD2. This CDR3 has 21 amino acids. V dropped 0 bases and J dropped 0; count of bases not matched to a gene: 10. The germline V gene has CDR1 KGHSH and CDR2 LQKENI. This CDR3 is CASSPPMGLAGGPASTDTQYF. The DNA of the CDR3 is TGTGCCAGCTCACCACCGATGGGACTAGCGGGGGGACCCGCGAGCACAGATACGCAGTATTTT.

The V call is TRBV13, the J call TRBJ2-7; D might be TRBD1 (6 bases). Germline CDR1 and CDR2: PRHDT and FYEKMQ (reference sequence). The V end lost 5 bases, the J end lost 4 bases, and 15 bases lay between the germline ends. The CDR3 has 14 amino acids. This CDR3 is CASSHTGSSYEQYF. The CDR3 DNA reads as TGTGCCAGCAGCCACACAGGGAGCTCTTACGAGCAGTACTTC. The complete variable domain, with remaining parts taken from reference TRBV13 and TRBJ2-7, reads AAGVIQSPRHLIKEKRETATLKCYPIPRHDTVYWYQQGPGQDPQFLISFYEKMQSDKGSIPDRFSAQQFSDYHSELNMSSLELGDSALYFCASSHTGSSYEQYFGPGTRLTVT.

The chain couples TRBV11-2 to TRBJ2-1; 8 nucleotides agree with TRBD1. CDR1 is SGHAT, CDR2 FQNNGV, per germline. V lost 2 bases to trimming and J lost 8 bases; unmatched junction nucleotides: 14. The CDR3 contains 17 residues. CDR3 DNA: TGTGCCAGCAGCTTACTAGGACAGGGATGGGAAACCCATGAGCAGTTCTTC. Translating gives CASSLLGQGWETHEQFF.

This clone was observed a single time. This chain connects TRBV14 to TRBJ1-4, with D possibly matching TRBD1 (5 bases). V lost 0 bases, J lost 8 bases, and 10 bases lay in between. The CDR3 loop spans 14 amino acids. CDR1 SGHDN and CDR2 FVKESK come from the germline V gene. CDR3 in DNA: TGTGCCAGCAGCCAAGATGCAGGGCACGAAAAACTGTTTTTT. Its protein product is CASSQDAGHEKLFF. The whole variable domain, filled in from reference TRBV14 and TRBJ1-4, reads EAGVTQFPSHSVIEKGQTVTLRCDPISGHDNLYWYRRVMGKEIKFLLHFVKESKQDESGMPNNRFLAERTGGTYSTLKVQPAELEDSGVYFCASSQDAGHEKLFFGSGTQLSVL.

The chain couples TRBV5-6 to TRBJ1-3; the D gene is possibly TRBD1 (6 bases). Trimming cost V 4 bases and J 4 bases, with 12 bases left between them. Germline CDR1 SGHDT, CDR2 YYEEEE. This CDR3 comprises 14 residues. Here the CDR3 DNA reads TGTGCCAGCAGCGGAACAGGGTCGGGAAACACCATATATTTT. As protein: CASSGTGSGNTIYF. The full variable domain, completed using reference TRBV5-6 and TRBJ1-3, is DAGVTQSPTHLIKTRGQQVTLRCSPKSGHDTVSWYQQALGQGPQFIFQYYEEEERQRGNFPDRFSGHQFPNYSSELNVNALLLGDSALYLCASSGTGSGNTIYFGEGSWLTVV.

The chain has TRBV5-5 and TRBJ2-1, with TRBD1 matching over 7 bases. The CDR3 contains 16 residues. Trimming cost V 4 bases and J 4 bases; bases outside gene matches: 11. Germline V gives CDR1 SGHKS, CDR2 YYEKEE (reference sequence). CDR3 sequence: CASSPRVTGQYNEQFF. The CDR3 DNA reads as TGTGCCAGCAGCCCCCGAGTGACGGGACAGTACAATGAGCAGTTCTTC.

This chain links TRBV6-2 or TRBV6-3 with TRBJ2-1; 11 nucleotides agree with TRBD2. With V trimmed by 6 bases and J by 0 bases, 7 bases remained unmatched. CDR1 MNHEY and CDR2 SVGEGT come from the germline V gene. There are 17 residues in the CDR3. CDR3 loop: CASSTTSGTISYNEQFF. In DNA, the CDR3 is TGTGCCAGCAGCACGACTAGCGGGACGATCTCCTACAATGAGCAGTTCTTC.

This clone has just a few counts. The chain has TRBV27 and TRBJ1-2; D remains ambiguous. The germline CDR1 and CDR2 sequences are MNHEY and SMNVEV (reference sequence). V was shortened by 4 bases and J by 7 bases, with 13 bases between the two germline ends. CDR3 length: 13 residues. CDR3 coding DNA: TGTGCCAGCAGTTGGGGAGCAGGCTTTGGCTACACCTTC. It yields the protein CASSWGAGFGYTF.

This clone was seen once. The genes are TRBV23-1 and TRBJ1-4, with D maybe TRBD1 (6 bases). TRBV23-1 is sorted into the ORF group, with uncertain function. Trimming took off 2 bases at V and 1 base at J, with 20 bases between the two ends. The CDR3 runs 19 residues. DNA for the CDR3: TGCGCCAGCAGTCAACAATACGGGGGGGCCCGGGGAACTAATGAAAAACTGTTTTTT. Translation gives CASSQQYGGARGTNEKLFF.

The V gene is TRBV7-2, the J gene TRBJ2-3, with TRBD2 matching over 8 bases. The CDR3 contains 15 residues. J gave up 4 bases and V 3 bases, and 6 bases lay outside the gene matches. Germline V gene sequence: CDR1 SGHTA, CDR2 FQGNSA. The CDR3 sequence is CASSFQAGVADTQYF. In nucleotides, the CDR3 is TGTGCCAGCAGCTTTCAAGCGGGAGTTGCAGATACGCAGTATTTT.

The V gene is TRBV3-1 (or the pseudogene TRBV3-2), the J gene TRBJ1-4, with no clear D. The V end lost 4 bases, the J end lost 13 bases, and 25 bases lay between the germline ends. The CDR3 has 16 residues. The V gene's germline CDR1 is LGHDT and CDR2 YNNKEL (reference sequence). CDR3 protein: CASSPSWEGLPKGLFF. The CDR3 coding sequence is TGTGCCAGCAGCCCGTCATGGGAAGGACTGCCAAAGGGACTGTTTTTT.